A selection of T cell receptor beta chains follows, all from one sample in a study of cytomegalovirus exposure and HLA in healthy donors. Sequencing used immunoSEQ multiplex PCR; TCRdb keeps in-frame clones, though not all of them. Here the sample spans about 89,000 clones, approximately 63% being singletons. Sequencing used PBMCs. These TCRs come from a young woman in good health and CMV-seronegative. Each CDR3 is given with its conserved first and last residue. Each record gives: CDR3 protein, J gene, clone size, V gene, D gene, CDR3 length. The D gene is left open where the match is weak. Clone size, where shown, is once, few, many, or a class for clones that have expanded.

CASRESGYNEQFF TRBJ2-1 few TRBV6-1 - 13
CASSFSVGNTEAFF TRBJ1-1 few TRBV7-6 - 14
CASSSAGGVGTDTQYF TRBJ2-3 - TRBV11-2 TRBD1 16
CASSLGASSSREQYF TRBJ2-7 once TRBV7-2 - 15
CASSETGEQPQHF TRBJ1-5 - TRBV25-1 TRBD1 13
CASSFNVGSYNSPLHF TRBJ1-6 few TRBV9 - 16
CASSVYAGNTEAFF TRBJ1-1 once TRBV9 - 14
CASSSHLGGNFNEKLFF TRBJ1-4 - TRBV25-1 TRBD1 17
CASIRDRGTYEQYF TRBJ2-7 - TRBV6-1 TRBD1 14
CASSRGQGTLSNQPQHF TRBJ1-5 few TRBV4-1 TRBD1 17
CASSYSTNQRVEQYF TRBJ2-7 few TRBV6-5 - 15
CAIQRDRDYEQYF TRBJ2-7 - TRBV2 TRBD1 13
CSVDRTEGTQYF TRBJ2-5 - TRBV29-1 - 12
CASSVLRELSEQYF TRBJ2-7 - TRBV2 - 14
CASSYGGRRNIQYF TRBJ2-4 - TRBV10-1 - 14
CASSLAGQTGEQYF TRBJ2-7 once TRBV7-9 - 14
CASSRGSSYNEQFF TRBJ2-1 - TRBV2 - 14
CASSSGTSGGAEQFF TRBJ2-1 - TRBV5-6 TRBD2 15
CSVEASGNGRFF TRBJ2-1 once TRBV29-1 - 12
CASSQSPGAEAFF TRBJ1-1 - TRBV16 - 13
CASTPQTGANYGYTF TRBJ1-2 - TRBV5-1 - 15
CASLDRNNEQFF TRBJ2-1 few TRBV27 - 12
CASSPNLGAGAPYEQYF TRBJ2-7 - TRBV27 - 17
CASSTPTGQGFF TRBJ1-1 - TRBV5-5 TRBD1 12
CASSRGQGPTDTQYF TRBJ2-3 - TRBV5-1 TRBD1 15
CASTLTGGYGYTF TRBJ1-2 - TRBV6-6 TRBD1 13
CASSKRLLAGGPSDTQYF TRBJ2-3 - TRBV4-3 TRBD2 18
CASSPGGLSEQYF TRBJ2-7 few TRBV11-2 TRBD2 13
CASSVGSGQGNTIYF TRBJ1-3 - TRBV9 - 15
CASSRRSGGTYEQYF TRBJ2-7 - TRBV4-1 TRBD2 15
CASSLGDSAYEQYF TRBJ2-7 - TRBV5-5 TRBD1 14
CASSPVAGTAYEQYF TRBJ2-7 - TRBV5-1 - 15
CAWSTGKNYNEQFF TRBJ2-1 once TRBV30 - 14
CASSPRTSGTPDTQYF TRBJ2-3 - TRBV7-8 TRBD2 16
CASSLGRGLTEAFF TRBJ1-1 - TRBV5-4 TRBD1 14
CASSLPREGGTDTQYF TRBJ2-3 - TRBV7-6 TRBD2 16
CASSSAGVGYTF TRBJ1-2 - TRBV5-4 - 12
CASSIGGAAEQETQYF TRBJ2-5 - TRBV19 - 16
CASSLEQGKDEQYF TRBJ2-7 - TRBV11-3 - 14
CASSQDRLAGNTIYF TRBJ1-3 - TRBV4-2 - 15
CASGPEAPGANVLTF TRBJ2-6 - TRBV12-5 - 15
CASSFRVGNVLTF TRBJ2-6 few TRBV28 - 13
CASRSTGQNQPQHF TRBJ1-5 - TRBV18 - 14
CASSQGQDRGGYTF TRBJ1-2 few TRBV11-2 TRBD1 14